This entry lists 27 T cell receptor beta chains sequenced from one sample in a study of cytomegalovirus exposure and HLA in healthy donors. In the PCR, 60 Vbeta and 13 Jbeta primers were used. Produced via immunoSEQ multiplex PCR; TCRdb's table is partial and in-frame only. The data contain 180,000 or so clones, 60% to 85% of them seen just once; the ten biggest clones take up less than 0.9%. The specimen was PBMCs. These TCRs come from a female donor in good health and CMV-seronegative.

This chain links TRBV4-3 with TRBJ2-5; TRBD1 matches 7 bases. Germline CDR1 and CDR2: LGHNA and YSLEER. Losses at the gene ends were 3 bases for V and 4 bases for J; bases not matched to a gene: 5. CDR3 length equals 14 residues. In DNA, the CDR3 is TGCGCCAGCAGCCAGAGGCAGGGGGTAGAGACCCAGTACTTC. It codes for CASSQRQGVETQYF.

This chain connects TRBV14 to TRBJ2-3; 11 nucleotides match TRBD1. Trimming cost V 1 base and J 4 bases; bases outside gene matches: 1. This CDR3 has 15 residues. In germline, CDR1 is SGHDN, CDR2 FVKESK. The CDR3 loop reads CASSQGGQGADTQYF. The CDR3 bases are TGTGCCAGCAGCCAAGGGGGACAGGGGGCAGATACGCAGTATTTT. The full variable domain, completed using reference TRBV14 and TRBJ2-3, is EAGVTQFPSHSVIEKGQTVTLRCDPISGHDNLYWYRRVMGKEIKFLLHFVKESKQDESGMPNNRFLAERTGGTYSTLKVQPAELEDSGVYFCASSQGGQGADTQYFGPGTRLTVL.

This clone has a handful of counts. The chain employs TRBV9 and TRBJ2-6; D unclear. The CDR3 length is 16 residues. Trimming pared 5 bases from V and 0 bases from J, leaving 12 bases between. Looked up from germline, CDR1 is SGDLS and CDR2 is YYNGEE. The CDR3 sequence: CASRDSPGSGANVLTF. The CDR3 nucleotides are TGTGCCAGCAGAGACTCCCCGGGCTCTGGGGCCAACGTCCTGACTTTC.

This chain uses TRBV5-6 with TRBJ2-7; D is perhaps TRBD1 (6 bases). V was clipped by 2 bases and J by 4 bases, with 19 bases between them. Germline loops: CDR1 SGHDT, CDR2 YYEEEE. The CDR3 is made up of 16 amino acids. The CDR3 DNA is TGTGCCAGCAGCTTAAGGGGGACGGGACGCCCATACGAGCAGTACTTC. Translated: CASSLRGTGRPYEQYF.

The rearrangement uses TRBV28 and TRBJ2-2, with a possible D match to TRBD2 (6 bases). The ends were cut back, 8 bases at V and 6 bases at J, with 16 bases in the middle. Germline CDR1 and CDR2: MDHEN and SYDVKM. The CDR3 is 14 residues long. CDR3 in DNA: TGTGCCAGCTCGTCGGAGGGAAGGTCCGGGGAGCTGTTTTTT. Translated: CASSSEGRSGELFF.

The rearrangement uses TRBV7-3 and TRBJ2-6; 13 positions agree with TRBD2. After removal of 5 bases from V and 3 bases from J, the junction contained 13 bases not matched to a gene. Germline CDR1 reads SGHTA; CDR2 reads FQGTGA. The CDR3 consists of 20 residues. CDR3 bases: TGTGCCAGCAGCCCCCAACTTACTAGCGGGGGGGCCTTTGGGGCCAACGTCCTGACTTTC. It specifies CASSPQLTSGGAFGANVLTF.

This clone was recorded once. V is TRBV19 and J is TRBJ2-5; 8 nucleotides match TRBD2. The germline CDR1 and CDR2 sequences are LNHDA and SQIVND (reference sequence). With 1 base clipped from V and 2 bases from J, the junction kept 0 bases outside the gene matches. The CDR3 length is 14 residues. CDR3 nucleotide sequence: TGTGCCAGTAGTATAGCGGGGGGGCAAGAGACCCAGTACTTC. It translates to CASSIAGGQETQYF.

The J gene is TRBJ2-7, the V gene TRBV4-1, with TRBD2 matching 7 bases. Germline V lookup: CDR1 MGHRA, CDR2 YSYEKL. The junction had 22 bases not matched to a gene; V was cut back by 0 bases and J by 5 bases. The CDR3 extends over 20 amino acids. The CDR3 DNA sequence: TGCGCCAGCAGCCAAGAGGGAGGGATAATCCCCCTACGCCCCGGCCACGAGCAGTACTTC. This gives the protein CASSQEGGIIPLRPGHEQYF.

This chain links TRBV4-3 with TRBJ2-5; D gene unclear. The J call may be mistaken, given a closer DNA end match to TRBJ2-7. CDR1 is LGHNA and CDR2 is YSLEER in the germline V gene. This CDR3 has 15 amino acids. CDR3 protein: CASSPMDPDSYEQYF. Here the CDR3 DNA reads TGCGCCAGCAGCCCGATGGATCCAGACTCCTACGAGCAGTACTTC.

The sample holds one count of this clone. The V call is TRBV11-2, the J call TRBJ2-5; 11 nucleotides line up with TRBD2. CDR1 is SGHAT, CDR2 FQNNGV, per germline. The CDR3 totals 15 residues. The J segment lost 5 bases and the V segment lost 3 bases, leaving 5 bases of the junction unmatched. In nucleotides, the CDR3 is TGTGCCAGCAGCTTCGCGCCTAGCGGGGGGGAGACCCAGTACTTC. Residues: CASSFAPSGGETQYF.

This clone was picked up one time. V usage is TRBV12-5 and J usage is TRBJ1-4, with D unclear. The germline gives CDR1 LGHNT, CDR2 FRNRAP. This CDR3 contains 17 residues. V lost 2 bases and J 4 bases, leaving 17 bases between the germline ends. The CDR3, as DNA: TGTGCTAGTGGTTTGATATCCTCCAGGTTCTTTAATGAAAAACTGTTTTTT. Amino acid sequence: CASGLISSRFFNEKLFF.

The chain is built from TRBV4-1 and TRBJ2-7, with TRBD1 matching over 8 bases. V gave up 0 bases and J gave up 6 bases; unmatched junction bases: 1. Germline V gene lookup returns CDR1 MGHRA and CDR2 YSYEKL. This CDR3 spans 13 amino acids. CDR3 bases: TGCGCCAGCAGCCAAGATACAGGGGGCGAGCAGTACTTC. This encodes CASSQDTGGEQYF.

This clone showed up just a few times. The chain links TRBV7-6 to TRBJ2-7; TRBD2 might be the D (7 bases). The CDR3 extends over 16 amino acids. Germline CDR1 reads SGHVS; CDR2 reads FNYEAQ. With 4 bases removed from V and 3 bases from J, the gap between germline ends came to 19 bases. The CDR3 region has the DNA TGTGCCAGCAGCTGGGGAGGGGGGGACGAGGGCTACGAGCAGTACTTC. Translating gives CASSWGGGDEGYEQYF.

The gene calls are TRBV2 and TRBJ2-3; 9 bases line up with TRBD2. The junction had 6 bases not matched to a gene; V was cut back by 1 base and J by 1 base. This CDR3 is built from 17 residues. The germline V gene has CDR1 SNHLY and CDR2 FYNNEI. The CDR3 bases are TGTGCCAGCAGTGAAGGGATCTCTAGCGGGGGCACAGATACGCAGTATTTT. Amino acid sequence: CASSEGISSGGTDTQYF.

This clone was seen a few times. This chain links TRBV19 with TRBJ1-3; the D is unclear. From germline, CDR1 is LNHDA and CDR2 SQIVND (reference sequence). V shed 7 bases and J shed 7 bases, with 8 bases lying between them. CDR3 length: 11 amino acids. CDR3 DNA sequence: TGTGCCAGTACCTCTTCCAACACCATATATTTT. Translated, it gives CASTSSNTIYF.

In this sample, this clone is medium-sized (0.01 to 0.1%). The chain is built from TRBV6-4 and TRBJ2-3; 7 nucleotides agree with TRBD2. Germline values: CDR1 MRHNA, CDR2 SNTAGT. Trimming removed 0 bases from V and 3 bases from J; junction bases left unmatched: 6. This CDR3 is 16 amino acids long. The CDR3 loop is CASSDSVSSGTDTQYF. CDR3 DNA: TGTGCCAGCAGTGACTCGGTCTCTAGCGGAACAGATACGCAGTATTTT.

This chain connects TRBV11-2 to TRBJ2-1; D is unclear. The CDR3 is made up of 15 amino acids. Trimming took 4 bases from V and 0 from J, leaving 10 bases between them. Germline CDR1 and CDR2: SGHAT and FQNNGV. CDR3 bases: TGTGCCAGCAGCTCCCTAGTGAGCTCCTACAATGAGCAGTTCTTC. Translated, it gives CASSSLVSSYNEQFF. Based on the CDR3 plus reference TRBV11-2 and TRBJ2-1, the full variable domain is EAGVAQSPRYKIIEKRQSVAFWCNPISGHATLYWYQQILGQGPKLLIQFQNNGVVDDSQLPKDRFSAERLKGVDSTLKIQPAKLEDSAVYLCASSSLVSSYNEQFFGPGTRLTVL.

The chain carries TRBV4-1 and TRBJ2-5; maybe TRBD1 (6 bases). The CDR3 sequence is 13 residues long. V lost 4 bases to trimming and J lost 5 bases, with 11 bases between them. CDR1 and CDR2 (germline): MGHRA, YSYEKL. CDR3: CASSRYREETQYF. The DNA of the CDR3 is TGCGCCAGCAGCCGCTACAGGGAGGAGACCCAGTACTTC.

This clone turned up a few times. CDR3 in amino acids: CASSPRRDRVGNEQFF. The CDR3 region has the DNA TGTGCCAGCAGCCCCAGGAGGGACAGGGTCGGCAATGAGCAGTTCTTC. The chain combines TRBV11-1 with TRBJ2-1; 9 bases line up with TRBD1. From germline, CDR1 is SGHAT and CDR2 FQDESV (reference sequence). This CDR3 has 16 amino acids. After removal of 5 bases from V and 6 bases from J, the junction contained 11 bases not matched to a gene.

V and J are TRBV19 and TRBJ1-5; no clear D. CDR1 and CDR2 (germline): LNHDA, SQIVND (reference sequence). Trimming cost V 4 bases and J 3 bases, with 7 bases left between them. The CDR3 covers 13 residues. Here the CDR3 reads CASSTGSNQPQHF. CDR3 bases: TGTGCCAGTAGTACAGGTTCCAATCAGCCCCAGCATTTT.

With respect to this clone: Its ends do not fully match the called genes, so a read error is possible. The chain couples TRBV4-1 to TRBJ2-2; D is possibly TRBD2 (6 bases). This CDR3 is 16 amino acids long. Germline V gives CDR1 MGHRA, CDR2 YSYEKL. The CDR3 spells CASSQVSGELAGELFF. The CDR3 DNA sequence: TGTGCCAGCAGCCAAGTGTCGGGAGAGTTAGCCGGGGAGCTGTTTTTT.

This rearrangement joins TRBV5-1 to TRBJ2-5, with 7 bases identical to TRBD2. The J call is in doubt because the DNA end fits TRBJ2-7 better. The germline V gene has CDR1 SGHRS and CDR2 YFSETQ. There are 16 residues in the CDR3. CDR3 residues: CASSLELGGSFNEQYF. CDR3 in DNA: TGCGCCAGCAGCTTGGAACTTGGCGGGAGTTTCAACGAGCAGTACTTC.

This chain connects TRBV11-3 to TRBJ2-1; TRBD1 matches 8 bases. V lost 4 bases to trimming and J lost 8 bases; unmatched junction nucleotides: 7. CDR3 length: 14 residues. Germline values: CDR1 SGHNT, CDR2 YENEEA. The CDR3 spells CASSSGQGGDEQFF. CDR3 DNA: TGTGCCAGCAGCTCCGGACAGGGCGGTGATGAGCAGTTCTTC.

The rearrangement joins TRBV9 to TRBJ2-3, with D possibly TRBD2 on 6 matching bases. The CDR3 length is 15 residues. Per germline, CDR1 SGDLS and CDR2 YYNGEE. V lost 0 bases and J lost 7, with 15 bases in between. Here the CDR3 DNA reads TGTGCCAGCAGCGTAGGACTAATGGGGGGAAATACGCAGTATTTT. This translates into CASSVGLMGGNTQYF.

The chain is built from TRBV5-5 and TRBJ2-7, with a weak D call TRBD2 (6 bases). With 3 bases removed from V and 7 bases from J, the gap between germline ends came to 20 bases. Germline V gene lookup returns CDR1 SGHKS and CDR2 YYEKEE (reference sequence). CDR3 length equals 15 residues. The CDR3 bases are TGTGCCAGCAGCTCCTGGCGGAGGGGCGGGTGGGAGCAGTACTTC. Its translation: CASSSWRRGGWEQYF. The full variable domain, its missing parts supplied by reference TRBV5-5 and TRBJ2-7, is DAGVTQSPTHLIKTRGQQVTLRCSPISGHKSVSWYQQVLGQGPQFIFQYYEKEERGRGNFPDRFSARQFPNYSSELNVNALLLGDSALYLCASSSWRRGGWEQYFGPGTRLTVT.

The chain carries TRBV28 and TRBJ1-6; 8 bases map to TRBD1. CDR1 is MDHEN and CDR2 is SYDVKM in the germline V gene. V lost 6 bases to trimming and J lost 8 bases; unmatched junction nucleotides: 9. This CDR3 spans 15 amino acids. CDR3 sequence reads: CASSRRQGFDSPLHF. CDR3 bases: TGTGCCAGCAGCCGCCGACAGGGGTTCGATTCACCCCTCCACTTT.

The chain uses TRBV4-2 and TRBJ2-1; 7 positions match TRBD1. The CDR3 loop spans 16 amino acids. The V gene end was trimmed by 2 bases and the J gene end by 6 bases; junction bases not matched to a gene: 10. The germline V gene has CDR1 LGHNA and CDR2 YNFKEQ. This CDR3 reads CASSQRTGSGANEQFF. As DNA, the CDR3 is TGTGCCAGCAGCCAACGGACAGGTTCAGGGGCCAATGAGCAGTTCTTC.